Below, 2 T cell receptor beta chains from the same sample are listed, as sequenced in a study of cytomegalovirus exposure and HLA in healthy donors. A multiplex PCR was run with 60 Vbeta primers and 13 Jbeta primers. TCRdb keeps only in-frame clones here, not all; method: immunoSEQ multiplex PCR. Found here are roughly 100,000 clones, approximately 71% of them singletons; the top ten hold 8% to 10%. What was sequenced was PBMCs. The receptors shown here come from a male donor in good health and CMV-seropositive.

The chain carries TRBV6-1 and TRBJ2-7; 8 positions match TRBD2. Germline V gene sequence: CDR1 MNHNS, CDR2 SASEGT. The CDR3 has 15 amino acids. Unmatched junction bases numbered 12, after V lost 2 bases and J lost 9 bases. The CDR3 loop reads CASSEFTGGPSGQYF. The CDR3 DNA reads TGTGCCAGCAGTGAATTTACGGGAGGGCCCTCGGGGCAGTACTTC.

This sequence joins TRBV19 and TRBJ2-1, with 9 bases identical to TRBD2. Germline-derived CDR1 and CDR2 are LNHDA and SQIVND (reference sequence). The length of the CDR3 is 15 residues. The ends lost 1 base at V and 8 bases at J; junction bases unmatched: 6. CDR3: CASSIAAGGGDEQFF. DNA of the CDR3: TGTGCCAGTAGTATAGCAGCGGGAGGTGGTGATGAGCAGTTCTTC.